A single TCR beta chain is shown here with its context. Its antigen is as yet unknown. Unique molecular identifiers were carried by the TCR beta cDNA libraries. Each sample of 1 to 10 million input T cells yielded about 500,000 cDNA molecules, so each molecule approximated one T cell. TCRdb independently ran MiXCR on the PCR reads; one entry per CDR3 protein. The top ten hold approximately 30% of the sample, which has under 200,000 distinct CDR3 sequences, 35% to 40% seen once. This sample is drawn from a study of post-analysis software for immune sequencing data. Findings of the study overall: Multiple sclerosis patients had significantly lower normalized Chao1 diversity than controls. The five TRBV segments detected at higher frequency in patients than in controls included TRBV5-6, TRBV5-1 and TRBV20-1.

The germline V gene encodes CDR1 MDHEN and CDR2 SYDVKM. This CDR3 region has 16 residues. V was clipped by 6 bases and J by 5 bases; unmatched bases: 15. The V gene is TRBV28, the J gene TRBJ2-5; 7 positions match TRBD2. Sample: blood, taken after autologous hematopoietic stem cell transplantation. This receptor was obtained from a girl aged 10 to 17 with multiple sclerosis. The DNA for the CDR3 is TGTGCCAGCAGCCCCTTAAGGGGAGGGGAGGGTGAGACCCAGTACTTC. This gives the protein CASSPLRGGEGETQYF. Drawing the rest from reference TRBV28 and TRBJ2-5, the complete variable domain is DVKVTQSSRYLVKRTGEKVFLECVQDMDHENMFWYRQDPGLGLRLIYFSYDVKMKEKGDIPEGYSVSREKKERFSLILESASTNQTSMYLCASSPLRGGEGETQYFGPGTRLLVL.